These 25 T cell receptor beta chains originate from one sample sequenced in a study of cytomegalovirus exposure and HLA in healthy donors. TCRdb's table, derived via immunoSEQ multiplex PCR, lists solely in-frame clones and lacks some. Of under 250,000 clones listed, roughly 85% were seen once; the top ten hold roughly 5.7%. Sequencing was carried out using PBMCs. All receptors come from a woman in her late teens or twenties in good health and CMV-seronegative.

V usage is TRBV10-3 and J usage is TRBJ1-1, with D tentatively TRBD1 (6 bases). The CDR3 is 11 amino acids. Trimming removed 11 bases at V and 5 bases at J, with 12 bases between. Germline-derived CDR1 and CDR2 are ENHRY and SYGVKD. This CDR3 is CAVRQETEAFF. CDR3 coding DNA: TGTGCCGTAAGACAGGAGACTGAAGCTTTCTTT.

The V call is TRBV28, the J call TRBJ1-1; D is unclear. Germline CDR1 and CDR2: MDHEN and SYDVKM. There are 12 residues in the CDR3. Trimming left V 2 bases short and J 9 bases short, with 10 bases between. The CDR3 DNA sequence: TGTGCCAGCAGTTTAAAGATTAAGCAAGCTTTCTTT. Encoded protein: CASSLKIKQAFF.

The CDR3: CASSLLGGRSYEQYF. The CDR3 DNA is TGTGCCAGCAGCTTATTGGGGGGACGGTCCTACGAGCAGTACTTC. The rearrangement uses TRBV7-6 and TRBJ2-7; weak D call: TRBD2 (6 bases). This CDR3 region has 15 residues. V was pared by 2 bases and J by 1 base, with 12 bases between. Germline V CDR1 and CDR2: SGHVS, FNYEAQ. The variable domain in full, completed from reference TRBV7-6 and TRBJ2-7, reads GAGVSQSPRYKVTKRGQDVALRCDPISGHVSLYWYRQALGQGPEFLTYFNYEAQQDKSGLPNDRFSAERPEGSISTLTIQRTEQRDSAMYRCASSLLGGRSYEQYFGPGTRLTVT.

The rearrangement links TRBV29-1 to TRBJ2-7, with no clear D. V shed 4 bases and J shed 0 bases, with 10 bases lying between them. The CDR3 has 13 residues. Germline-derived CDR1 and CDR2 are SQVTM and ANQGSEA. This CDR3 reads CSVVPVSSYEQYF. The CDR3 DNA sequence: TGCAGCGTTGTCCCGGTAAGCTCCTACGAGCAGTACTTC.

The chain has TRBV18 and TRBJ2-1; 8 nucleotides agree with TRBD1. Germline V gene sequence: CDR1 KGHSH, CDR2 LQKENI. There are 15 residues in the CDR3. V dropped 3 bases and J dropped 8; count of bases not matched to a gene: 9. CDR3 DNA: TGTGCCAGCTCACCCAGGCAGGGGGCTCTGGATGAGCAGTTCTTC. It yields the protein CASSPRQGALDEQFF.

The CDR3 DNA follows: TGTGCCAGCAACCTATTAGCGGGAAGCTCCTACGAGCAGTACTTC. It yields the protein CASNLLAGSSYEQYF. This sequence joins TRBV28 and TRBJ2-7; the match to TRBD2 covers 8 bases. CDR3 length: 15 residues. Germline V lookup: CDR1 MDHEN, CDR2 SYDVKM. Trimming removed 7 bases from V and 0 bases from J; junction bases left unmatched: 8.

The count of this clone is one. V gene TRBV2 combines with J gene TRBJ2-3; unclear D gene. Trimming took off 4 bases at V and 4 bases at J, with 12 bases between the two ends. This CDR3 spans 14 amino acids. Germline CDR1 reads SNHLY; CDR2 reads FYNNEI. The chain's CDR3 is CASSGSLAPDTQYF. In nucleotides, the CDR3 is TGTGCCAGCAGTGGCTCCCTGGCACCAGATACGCAGTATTTT.

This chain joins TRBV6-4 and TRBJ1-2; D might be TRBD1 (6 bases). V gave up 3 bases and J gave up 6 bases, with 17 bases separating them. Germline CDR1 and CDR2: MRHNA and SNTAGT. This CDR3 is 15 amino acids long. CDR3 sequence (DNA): TGTGCCAGCAGTGAAGGGGGGGGCGGTTTCGATGGCTACACCTTC. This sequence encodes CASSEGGGGFDGYTF.

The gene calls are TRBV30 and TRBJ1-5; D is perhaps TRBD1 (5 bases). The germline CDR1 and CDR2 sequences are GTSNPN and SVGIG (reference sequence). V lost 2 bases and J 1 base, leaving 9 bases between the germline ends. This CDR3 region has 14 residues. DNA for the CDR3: TGTGCCTGGAGTCGGGCAGGGAGCAATCAGCCCCAGCATTTT. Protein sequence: CAWSRAGSNQPQHF. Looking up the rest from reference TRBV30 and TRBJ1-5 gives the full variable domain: SQTIHQWPATLVQPVGSPLSLECTVEGTSNPNLYWYRQAAGRGLQLLFYSVGIGQISSEVPQNLSASRPQDRQFILSSKKLLLSDSGFYLCAWSRAGSNQPQHFGDGTRLSIL.

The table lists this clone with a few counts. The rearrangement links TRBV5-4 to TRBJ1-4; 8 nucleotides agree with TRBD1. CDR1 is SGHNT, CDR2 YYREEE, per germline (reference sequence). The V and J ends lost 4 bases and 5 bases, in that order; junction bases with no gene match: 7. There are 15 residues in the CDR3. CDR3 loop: CASSVGQGGNEKLFF. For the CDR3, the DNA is TGTGCCAGCAGCGTTGGACAGGGAGGCAATGAAAAACTGTTTTTT. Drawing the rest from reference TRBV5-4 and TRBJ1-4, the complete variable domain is ETGVTQSPTHLIKTRGQQVTLRCSSQSGHNTVSWYQQALGQGPQFIFQYYREEENGRGNFPPRFSGLQFPNYSSELNVNALELDDSALYLCASSVGQGGNEKLFFGSGTQLSVL.

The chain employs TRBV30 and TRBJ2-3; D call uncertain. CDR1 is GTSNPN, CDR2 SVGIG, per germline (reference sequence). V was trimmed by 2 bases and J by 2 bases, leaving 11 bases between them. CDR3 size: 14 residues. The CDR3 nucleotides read TGTGCCTGGAGTACGGTGGGCAACACAGATACGCAGTATTTT. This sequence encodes CAWSTVGNTDTQYF. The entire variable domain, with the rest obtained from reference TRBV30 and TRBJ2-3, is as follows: SQTIHQWPATLVQPVGSPLSLECTVEGTSNPNLYWYRQAAGRGLQLLFYSVGIGQISSEVPQNLSASRPQDRQFILSSKKLLLSDSGFYLCAWSTVGNTDTQYFGPGTRLTVL.

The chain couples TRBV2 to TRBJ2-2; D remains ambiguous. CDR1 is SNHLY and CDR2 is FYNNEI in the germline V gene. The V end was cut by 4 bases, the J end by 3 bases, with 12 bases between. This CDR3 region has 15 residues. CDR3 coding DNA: TGTGCCAGCAGTGTCCAGGACGGATACACCGGGGAGCTGTTTTTT. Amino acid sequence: CASSVQDGYTGELFF.

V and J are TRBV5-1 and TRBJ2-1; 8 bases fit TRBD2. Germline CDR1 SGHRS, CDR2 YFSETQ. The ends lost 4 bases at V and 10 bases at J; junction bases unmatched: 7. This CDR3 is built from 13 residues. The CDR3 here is CASSPLVAGEQFF. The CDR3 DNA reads TGCGCCAGCAGCCCCTTAGTAGCGGGGGAGCAGTTCTTC.

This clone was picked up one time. The CDR3 is CAWSVPGTGGGEQYF. The CDR3 DNA reads as TGTGCCTGGAGTGTACCTGGGACAGGGGGGGGCGAGCAGTACTTC. The V call is TRBV30, the J call TRBJ2-7; the match to TRBD1 covers 11 bases. The trim removed 0 bases at V and 6 bases at J, leaving 7 bases unmatched. CDR3 length: 15 residues. Germline CDR1 and CDR2: GTSNPN and SVGIG (reference sequence).

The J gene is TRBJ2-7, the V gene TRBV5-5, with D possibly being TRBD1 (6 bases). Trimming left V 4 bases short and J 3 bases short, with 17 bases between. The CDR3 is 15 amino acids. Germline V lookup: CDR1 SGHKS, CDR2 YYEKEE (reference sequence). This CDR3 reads CASSPGGSLNYEQYF. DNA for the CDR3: TGTGCCAGCAGCCCTGGGGGCAGCCTAAACTACGAGCAGTACTTC.

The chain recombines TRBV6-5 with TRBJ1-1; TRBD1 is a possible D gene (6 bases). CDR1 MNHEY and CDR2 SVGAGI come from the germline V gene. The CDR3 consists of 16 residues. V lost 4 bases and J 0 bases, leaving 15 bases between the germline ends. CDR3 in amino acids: CASSSDSVYMNTEAFF. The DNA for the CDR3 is TGTGCCAGCAGTTCGGACAGCGTTTACATGAACACTGAAGCTTTCTTT.

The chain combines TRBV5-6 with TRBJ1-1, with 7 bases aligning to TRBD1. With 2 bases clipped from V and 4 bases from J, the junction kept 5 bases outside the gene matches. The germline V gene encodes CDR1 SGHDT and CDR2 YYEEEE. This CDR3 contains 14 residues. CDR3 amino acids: CASSLAGTVTEAFF. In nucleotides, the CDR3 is TGTGCCAGCAGCTTAGCCGGGACAGTCACTGAAGCTTTCTTT.

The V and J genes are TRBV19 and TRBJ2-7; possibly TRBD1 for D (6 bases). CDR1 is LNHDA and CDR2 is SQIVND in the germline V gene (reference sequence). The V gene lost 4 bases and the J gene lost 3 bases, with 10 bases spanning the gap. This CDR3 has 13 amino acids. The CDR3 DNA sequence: TGTGCCAGTAGTACCCAGGGGATCTACGAGCAGTACTTC. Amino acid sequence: CASSTQGIYEQYF.

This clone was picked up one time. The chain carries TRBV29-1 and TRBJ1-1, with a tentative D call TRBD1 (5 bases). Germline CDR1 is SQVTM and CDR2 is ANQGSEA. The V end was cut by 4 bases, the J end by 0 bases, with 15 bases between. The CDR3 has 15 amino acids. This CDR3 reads CSVAGAMGVNTEAFF. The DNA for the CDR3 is TGCAGCGTTGCCGGGGCCATGGGGGTGAACACTGAAGCTTTCTTT.

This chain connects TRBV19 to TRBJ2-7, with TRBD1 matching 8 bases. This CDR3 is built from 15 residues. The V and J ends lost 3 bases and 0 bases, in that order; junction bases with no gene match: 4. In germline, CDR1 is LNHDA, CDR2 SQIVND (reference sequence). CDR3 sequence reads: CASSMGQAFSYEQYF. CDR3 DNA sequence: TGTGCCAGTAGTATGGGACAGGCCTTCTCCTACGAGCAGTACTTC.

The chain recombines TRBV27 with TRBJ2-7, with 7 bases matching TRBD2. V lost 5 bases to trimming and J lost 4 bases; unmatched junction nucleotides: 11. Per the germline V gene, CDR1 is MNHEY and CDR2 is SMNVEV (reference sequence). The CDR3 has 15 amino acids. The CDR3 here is CASSLLLGGTYEQYF. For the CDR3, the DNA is TGTGCCAGCAGTCTTTTACTGGGGGGGACTTACGAGCAGTACTTC.

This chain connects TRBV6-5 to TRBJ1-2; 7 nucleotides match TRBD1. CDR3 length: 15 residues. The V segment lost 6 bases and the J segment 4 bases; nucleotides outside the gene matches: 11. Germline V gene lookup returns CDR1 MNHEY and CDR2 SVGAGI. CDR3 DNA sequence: TGTGCCAGCAGCAGGATGGGACAGCCCTTCTATGGCTACACCTTC. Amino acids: CASSRMGQPFYGYTF.

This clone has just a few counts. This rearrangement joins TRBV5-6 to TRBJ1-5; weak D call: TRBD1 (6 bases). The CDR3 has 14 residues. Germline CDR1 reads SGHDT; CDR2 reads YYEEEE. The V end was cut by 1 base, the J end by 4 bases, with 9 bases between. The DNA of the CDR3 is TGTGCCAGCAGCTTGTTTCAGGGGAATCAGCCCCAGCATTTT. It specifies CASSLFQGNQPQHF.

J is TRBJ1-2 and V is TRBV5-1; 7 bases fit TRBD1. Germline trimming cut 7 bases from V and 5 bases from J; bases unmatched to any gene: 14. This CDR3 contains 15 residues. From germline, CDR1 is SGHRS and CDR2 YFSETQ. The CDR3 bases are TGCGCCAGCGCACTCGCTCAGGGGGATCTTTATGGCTACACCTTC. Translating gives CASALAQGDLYGYTF.

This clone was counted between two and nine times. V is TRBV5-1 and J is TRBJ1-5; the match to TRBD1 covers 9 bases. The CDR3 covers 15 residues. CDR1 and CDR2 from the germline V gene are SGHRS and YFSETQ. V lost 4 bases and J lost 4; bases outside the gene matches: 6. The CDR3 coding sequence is TGCGCCAGCAGCCCGGGACAGGGACTGAATCAGCCCCAGCATTTT. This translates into CASSPGQGLNQPQHF.